The 21 T cell receptor beta chains listed next were all sequenced from one sample in a study of cytomegalovirus exposure and HLA in healthy donors. Amplification used 60 Vbeta primers and 13 Jbeta primers. Clones were sequenced by immunoSEQ multiplex PCR, and TCRdb holds only the in-frame ones, with some missing. The sample includes 100,000 to 120,000 clones, approximately 12% of them seen just once. Sequenced: PBMCs. These TCRs come from a middle-aged man in good health and CMV-seropositive.

This clone was counted only a few times. This chain joins TRBV4-1 and TRBJ1-2, with TRBD1 as a possible D gene (5 bases). V lost 3 bases to trimming and J lost 5 bases, with 13 bases between them. The CDR3 spans 14 residues. Germline V gives CDR1 MGHRA, CDR2 YSYEKL. The CDR3 DNA reads as TGCGCCAGCAGCCAGGAGACAGCCGGGTATGGCTACACCTTC. Amino acids: CASSQETAGYGYTF.

This clone has only a few counts. The chain uses TRBV5-5 and TRBJ1-3; D is uncertain. V was clipped by 4 bases and J by 0 bases, with 14 bases between them. This CDR3 is built from 16 residues. CDR1 is SGHKS, CDR2 YYEKEE, per germline (reference sequence). This CDR3 is CASSLSPTRSGNTIYF. The CDR3 DNA follows: TGTGCCAGCAGCCTAAGCCCTACGCGCTCTGGAAACACCATATATTTT.

The chain joins TRBV5-6 to TRBJ2-7; TRBD2 is a possible D gene (6 bases). CDR3 length: 14 amino acids. Germline-derived CDR1 and CDR2 are SGHDT and YYEEEE. Trimming removed 0 bases at V and 3 bases at J, with 10 bases between. Here the CDR3 DNA reads TGTGCCAGCAGCTTGGCTAGCGCGGTCTACGAGCAGTACTTC. It encodes CASSLASAVYEQYF.

This clone appeared a few times. The chain uses TRBV6-1 and TRBJ2-1; 10 bases agree with TRBD2. This CDR3 spans 15 amino acids. CDR1 MNHNS and CDR2 SASEGT come from the germline V gene. The ends lost 7 bases at V and 2 bases at J; junction bases unmatched: 5. The CDR3 is CASKSGRGPYNEQFF. The CDR3 bases are TGTGCCAGCAAGAGCGGGAGGGGACCCTACAATGAGCAGTTCTTC.

This clone was counted a few times. V and J are TRBV7-2 and TRBJ1-5, with TRBD1 matching over 7 bases. V lost 5 bases to trimming and J lost 7 bases; unmatched junction nucleotides: 5. This CDR3 contains 13 residues. From germline, CDR1 is SGHTA and CDR2 FQGNSA. For the CDR3, the DNA is TGTGCCAGCAGCCGACAGGGCCGCCAGCCCCAGCATTTT. Its protein product is CASSRQGRQPQHF.

The table lists this clone with a few counts. CDR3 in DNA: TGCGCCAGCAGCCGCGAACAAACAAAACAGGGGTCTTCCTACGAGCAGTACTTC. It encodes CASSREQTKQGSSYEQYF. The rearrangement joins TRBV5-1 to TRBJ2-7; 7 nucleotides align to TRBD1. The V and J ends lost 4 bases and 1 base, in that order; junction bases with no gene match: 17. Looked up from germline, CDR1 is SGHRS and CDR2 is YFSETQ. The length of the CDR3 is 18 residues.

This chain joins TRBV18 and TRBJ1-2; TRBD1 agrees at 8 bases. The CDR3 totals 17 residues. Trimming at V came to 2 bases and at J to 6 bases, leaving 14 bases not matched to a gene. Germline V gives CDR1 KGHSH, CDR2 LQKENI. The CDR3 is CASSPGGWQDRVDGYTF. The CDR3 coding sequence is TGTGCCAGCTCACCAGGCGGATGGCAGGACAGGGTTGATGGCTACACCTTC.

This chain uses TRBV19 with TRBJ2-1, with D uncertain. There are 13 residues in the CDR3. V was clipped by 4 bases and J by 3 bases, with 7 bases between them. Looked up from germline, CDR1 is LNHDA and CDR2 is SQIVND (reference sequence). CDR3 nucleotide sequence: TGTGCCAGTAGTACAGACCGCTACAATGAGCAGTTCTTC. Amino acid sequence: CASSTDRYNEQFF.

In this sample, this clone turned up a few times. This rearrangement joins TRBV19 to TRBJ2-1; tentative D call: TRBD1 (6 bases). Per the germline V gene, CDR1 is LNHDA and CDR2 is SQIVND (reference sequence). V lost 2 bases and J 8 bases, leaving 13 bases between the germline ends. The CDR3 extends over 14 amino acids. The CDR3 DNA sequence: TGTGCCAGTAGTATACAGTCTTCAGGGGATGAGCAGTTCTTC. It is translated as CASSIQSSGDEQFF.

This clone was detected a few times. The rearrangement joins TRBV7-2 to TRBJ2-2, with a weak D call TRBD2 (5 bases). The CDR3 spans 14 residues. V was cut by 4 bases and J by 5 bases, with 11 bases left in between. In germline, CDR1 is SGHTA, CDR2 FQGNSA. CDR3 sequence (DNA): TGTGCCAGCAGCTCTACTAGTCTGACCGGGGAGCTGTTTTTT. Its translation: CASSSTSLTGELFF.

V is TRBV9 and J is TRBJ2-7; 9 bases fit TRBD1. The V and J ends lost 0 bases and 2 bases, in that order; junction bases with no gene match: 3. This CDR3 spans 15 amino acids. CDR1 and CDR2 (germline): SGDLS, YYNGEE. The CDR3 protein is CASSVGGQGTYEQYF. CDR3 coding DNA: TGTGCCAGCAGCGTAGGGGGACAGGGAACCTACGAGCAGTACTTC.

This clone was detected a few times. A read error may produce the germline difference seen at one junction end. The chain has TRBV29-1 and TRBJ2-7, with TRBD2 matching over 10 bases. CDR1 is SQVTM and CDR2 is ANQGSEA in the germline V gene. The CDR3 is 13 residues long. CDR3 coding DNA: TGCAGCGTTGATACTAGCGGGGCCTACGGGCAGTACTTC. Protein sequence: CSVDTSGAYGQYF.

This clone was picked up a small number of times. In the same sample, other DNA sequences code for this CDR3. The chain carries TRBV5-4 and TRBJ2-5; TRBD1 agrees at 8 bases. The trim removed 4 bases at V and 5 bases at J, leaving 7 bases unmatched. The CDR3 sequence is 14 residues long. Germline V gene lookup returns CDR1 SGHNT and CDR2 YYREEE (reference sequence). The CDR3 reads CASSRGQGGETQYF. DNA of the CDR3: TGTGCCAGCAGCCGTGGACAGGGTGGGGAGACCCAGTACTTC.

This clone was seen a handful of times. The V and J genes are TRBV27 and TRBJ1-2, with D perhaps TRBD1 (6 bases). Germline V lookup: CDR1 MNHEY, CDR2 SMNVEV (reference sequence). The CDR3 has 14 residues. V dropped 5 bases and J dropped 3 bases, with 13 bases sitting between them. CDR3 sequence (DNA): TGTGCCAGCAGTCCCCGACAGGACTACTATGGCTACACCTTC. Translating gives CASSPRQDYYGYTF.

The rearrangement joins TRBV2 to TRBJ2-7; 9 bases align to TRBD2. The CDR3 length is 14 residues. V was pared by 3 bases and J by 5 bases, with 5 bases of the junction left unmatched. Germline-derived CDR1 and CDR2 are SNHLY and FYNNEI. CDR3 region: CASSDLAGDHEQYF. The DNA for the CDR3 is TGTGCCAGCAGTGATTTAGCGGGAGACCACGAGCAGTACTTC.

This clone came up a few times. The chain uses TRBV5-4 and TRBJ1-2, with D unclear. This CDR3 has 13 residues. The V gene's germline CDR1 is SGHNT and CDR2 YYREEE (reference sequence). With 0 bases removed from V and 4 bases from J, the gap between germline ends came to 7 bases. The CDR3 nucleotides read TGTGCCAGCAGCTTGGTAACAGCCTATGGCTACACCTTC. Translating it yields CASSLVTAYGYTF.

The chain joins TRBV7-7 to TRBJ2-1, with 7 bases aligning to TRBD2. The germline V gene encodes CDR1 SSHAT and CDR2 FNYEAQ (reference sequence). The V segment lost 10 bases and the J segment 5 bases; nucleotides outside the gene matches: 11. The CDR3 is 14 amino acids. The CDR3 here is CATTWAGADNEQFF. The CDR3 coding sequence is TGTGCCACCACCTGGGCGGGAGCTGACAATGAGCAGTTCTTC.

The V gene is TRBV2, the J gene TRBJ1-2; no firm D call. Trimming stripped 4 bases from V and 5 bases from J, with 8 bases between. From germline, CDR1 is SNHLY and CDR2 FYNNEI. CDR3 length equals 12 residues. CDR3 in DNA: TGTGCCAGCAGTGGAGGGTGGTATGGCTACACCTTC. Protein: CASSGGWYGYTF.

The table lists this clone with a few counts. The chain uses TRBV9 and TRBJ1-2, with D maybe TRBD1 (6 bases). CDR1 is SGDLS and CDR2 is YYNGEE in the germline V gene. The CDR3 has 17 residues. V was clipped by 0 bases and J by 0 bases, with 15 bases between them. CDR3 nucleotides: TGTGCCAGCAGCGTAGCCCCGATACAGGGAGCTAACTATGGCTACACCTTC. This translates into CASSVAPIQGANYGYTF.

The chain links TRBV11-2 to TRBJ2-7; D may be TRBD2 (5 bases). The V end lost 4 bases, the J end lost 7 bases, and 8 bases lay between the germline ends. There are 11 residues in the CDR3. CDR1 SGHAT and CDR2 FQNNGV come from the germline V gene. The CDR3 loop is CASSYGEEQYF. CDR3 bases: TGTGCCAGCAGCTATGGGGAGGAGCAGTACTTC.

The chain uses TRBV4-1 and TRBJ2-7; possible D gene TRBD2, 6 bases. CDR1 and CDR2 (germline): MGHRA, YSYEKL. V was trimmed by 1 base and J by 2 bases, leaving 12 bases between them. The length of the CDR3 is 15 residues. This CDR3 is CASSQGLAMPYEQYV. The CDR3, as DNA: TGCGCCAGCAGCCAAGGCCTAGCGATGCCCTACGAGCAGTACGTC.